This T cell receptor beta chain was identified in a study of T cell responses to AZD1222 COVID-19 vaccine. Findings and limits, study-wide: Baseline seropositivity characterized only a handful of AZD1222 recipients. In a largely white British group with more females than males, clonal diversity was possibly underestimated.

This clone appeared once. Its antigen is as yet unknown. The data were produced by immunoSEQ multiplex PCR, yet TCRdb's version contains in-frame clones alone and is incomplete. The data hold about 83,000 clones, with approximately 92% observed a single time. Per germline, CDR1 MNHNS and CDR2 SASEGT. CDR3 length: 14 amino acids. Trimming removed 2 bases from V and 5 bases from J, with 10 bases in between. The receptor was derived from an adult in good health. The material was peripheral blood, obtained on day 0 of AZD1222 vaccination. The rearrangement links TRBV6-1 to TRBJ1-5; D is unclear. In DNA, the CDR3 is TGTGCCAGCAGTGAATCCATCACTCATCAGCCCCAGCATTTT. It yields the protein CASSESITHQPQHF.